Listed below are T cell receptor beta chains from one sample, sequenced in a study of blood T cells in healthy people across ages. In TCRdb, the 5' RACE reads were re-called with MiXCR into one record per CDR3 protein. Counted here are about 2 million distinct CDR3 sequences, around half occurring once; the ten biggest clones make up over 2%. The source material was blood. Receptors originate from a woman aged 40 to 50 in good health. The CDR3 runs from the conserved cysteine through the conserved F or W. D genes are given only for firm matches. Size values are once, few and many counts, or a class for expanded clones, and some rows have none.

cdr3_nt: TGTGCCAGCAGCTTAGTGACTAGCGGGGCGGCCACAGATACGCAGTATTTT
cdr3_aa: CASSLVTSGAATDTQYF
d_call: TRBD2
j_call: TRBJ2-3
clone_size: -
v_call: TRBV7-2

cdr3_nt: TGTGCCGGCAGCTTAGCGTTAGACTATGGCTACACCTTC
cdr3_aa: CAGSLALDYGYTF
d_call: -
j_call: TRBJ1-2
clone_size: -
v_call: TRBV7-2

cdr3_nt: TGTGCCAGCAGCCTTGGACAGCCCAGCATCTATGGCTACACCTTC
cdr3_aa: CASSLGQPSIYGYTF
d_call: -
j_call: TRBJ1-2
clone_size: -
v_call: TRBV7-2

cdr3_nt: TGTGCCAGCAGTTACCAGGGGACCCAGTACTTC
cdr3_aa: CASSYQGTQYF
d_call: -
j_call: TRBJ2-5
clone_size: -
v_call: TRBV6-5

cdr3_nt: TGTGCCAGCAGTGAACTAGGGGGACAGGGAGGTTTCGTTGGATACGAGCAGTACTTC
cdr3_aa: CASSELGGQGGFVGYEQYF
d_call: TRBD1
j_call: TRBJ2-7
clone_size: -
v_call: TRBV25-1

cdr3_nt: TGCGCCAGCAGCCAAGACGCCGCTGGGACCTCCTACGAGCAGTACTTC
cdr3_aa: CASSQDAAGTSYEQYF
d_call: -
j_call: TRBJ2-7
clone_size: -
v_call: TRBV4-3

cdr3_nt: TGTGCCAGCAGTCCCGCAGGGCGCGGTACCTACGAGCAGTACTTC
cdr3_aa: CASSPAGRGTYEQYF
d_call: -
j_call: TRBJ2-7
clone_size: few
v_call: TRBV28

cdr3_nt: TGTGCCAACAGCTCAACTAGCGGGGTTTACAATGAGCAGTTCTTC
cdr3_aa: CANSSTSGVYNEQFF
d_call: TRBD2
j_call: TRBJ2-1
clone_size: -
v_call: TRBV5-5

cdr3_nt: TGCAGTGCTAGCCCTGCCGGGACAGGGGGTCAGCCCCAGCATTTT
cdr3_aa: CSASPAGTGGQPQHF
d_call: TRBD1
j_call: TRBJ1-5
clone_size: -
v_call: TRBV20-1

cdr3_nt: TGTGCCAGCAGCCGAGTAAGGATTGAGGGTCAGTTCTTC
cdr3_aa: CASSRVRIEGQFF
d_call: -
j_call: TRBJ2-1
clone_size: -
v_call: TRBV5-6

cdr3_nt: TGCAGTGCTGGGACAGGTCTAGCCAAAAACATTCAGTACTTC
cdr3_aa: CSAGTGLAKNIQYF
d_call: TRBD1
j_call: TRBJ2-4
clone_size: -
v_call: TRBV20-1

cdr3_nt: TGTGCCAGCAGCTCCTTTCGGGGGGGGAGCACAGATACGCAGTATTTT
cdr3_aa: CASSSFRGGSTDTQYF
d_call: TRBD2
j_call: TRBJ2-3
clone_size: -
v_call: TRBV7-6

cdr3_nt: TGTGCCACCAGCAGAGATACGGACAGGGGCAATGAGCAGTACTTC
cdr3_aa: CATSRDTDRGNEQYF
d_call: TRBD1
j_call: TRBJ2-5
clone_size: -
v_call: TRBV15

cdr3_nt: TGTGCCAGCAGCTTGGGGGGGACGTCGAAAAACATTCAGTACTTC
cdr3_aa: CASSLGGTSKNIQYF
d_call: TRBD2
j_call: TRBJ2-4
clone_size: -
v_call: TRBV28

cdr3_nt: TGTGCCAGCAGCACACCCGGACAGGGGAACTATGGCTACACCTTC
cdr3_aa: CASSTPGQGNYGYTF
d_call: TRBD1
j_call: TRBJ1-2
clone_size: few
v_call: TRBV7-9

cdr3_nt: TGTGCCACCAGCAGCGACAGGGGGTCTGGCTACACCTTC
cdr3_aa: CATSSDRGSGYTF
d_call: TRBD1
j_call: TRBJ1-2
clone_size: few
v_call: TRBV15

cdr3_nt: TGTGCCAGCAGCCCCGGACAGGGTAGGGCTTTCGAGCAGTACTTC
cdr3_aa: CASSPGQGRAFEQYF
d_call: TRBD1
j_call: TRBJ2-7
clone_size: -
v_call: TRBV7-9

cdr3_nt: TGCAGCGTTGACCCGAGAGTCGGACGTCGAGAGCAGTACTTC
cdr3_aa: CSVDPRVGRREQYF
d_call: -
j_call: TRBJ2-7
clone_size: -
v_call: TRBV29-1

cdr3_nt: TGTGCCAGCAGCCAAGAGGGGACTAGCGGGGGCCTCACAGATACGCAGTATTTT
cdr3_aa: CASSQEGTSGGLTDTQYF
d_call: TRBD2
j_call: TRBJ2-3
clone_size: -
v_call: TRBV4-2

cdr3_nt: TGTGCCAGCAGAGCCACAGGGGGCGGGTCAGATACGCAGTATTTT
cdr3_aa: CASRATGGGSDTQYF
d_call: TRBD1
j_call: TRBJ2-3
clone_size: few
v_call: TRBV11-1